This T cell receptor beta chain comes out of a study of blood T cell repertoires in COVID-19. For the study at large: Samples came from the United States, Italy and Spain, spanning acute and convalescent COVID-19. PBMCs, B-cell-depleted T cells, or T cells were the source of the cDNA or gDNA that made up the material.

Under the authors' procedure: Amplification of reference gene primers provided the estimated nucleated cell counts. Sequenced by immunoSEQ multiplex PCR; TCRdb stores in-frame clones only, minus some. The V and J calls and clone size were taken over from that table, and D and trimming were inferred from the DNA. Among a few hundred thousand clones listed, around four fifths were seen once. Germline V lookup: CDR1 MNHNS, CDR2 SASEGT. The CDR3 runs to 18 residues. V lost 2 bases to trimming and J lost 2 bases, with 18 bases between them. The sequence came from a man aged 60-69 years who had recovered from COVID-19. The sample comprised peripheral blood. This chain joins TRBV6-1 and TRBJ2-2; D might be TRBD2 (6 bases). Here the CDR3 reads CASSERVEGLGNTGELFF. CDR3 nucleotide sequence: TGTGCCAGCAGTGAAAGGGTGGAGGGTTTGGGTAACACCGGGGAGCTGTTTTTT.